Listed below are T cell receptor beta chains from one sample, sequenced in a study of CD8+ T cells in alopecia areata. Repertoires were generated with immunoSEQ multiplex PCR, while TCRdb's copy carries only in-frame clones and drops some. In the table there are 150,000 to 200,000 clones, roughly 60% of which are singletons. Specimen: CD4+ T cells sorted from blood, collected at week 24, from a patient treated with tofacitinib. Source of these receptors: a human donor with alopecia areata. Both conserved end residues are part of each CDR3. Each record gives: J gene, clone size, V gene, D gene, CDR3 protein, CDR3 DNA. The D gene is left open where the match is weak. Size is stated for part of the rows, as once, few or many counts, or as a class when the clone is expanded.

TRBJ1-5,NA,TRBV2,NA,CASKRTDFNQPQHF,TGTGCCAGCAAGAGGACAGATTTCAATCAGCCCCAGCATTTT
TRBJ2-4,NA,TRBV2,NA,CATAGSGAKNIQYF,TGTGCCACTGCAGGGTCGGGGGCCAAAAACATTCAGTACTTC
TRBJ2-7,NA,TRBV6-6,NA,CASRGPGPTGAYEQYF,TGTGCCAGCAGAGGCCCTGGACCGACAGGAGCCTACGAGCAGTACTTC
TRBJ1-2,NA,TRBV30,NA,CAWSRGHYGYTF,TGTGCCTGGTCGAGAGGACACTATGGCTACACCTTC
TRBJ2-2,few,TRBV6-5,NA,CASTWGPNTGELFF,TGTGCCAGCACCTGGGGACCTAACACCGGGGAGCTGTTTTTT
TRBJ2-6,NA,TRBV29-1,NA,CSVLRGTGANVLTF,TGCAGCGTTTTAAGGGGAACTGGGGCCAACGTCCTGACTTTC
TRBJ1-5,NA,TRBV6-5,TRBD1,CASSGTVAQPQHF,TGTGCCAGCAGTGGGACAGTTGCTCAGCCCCAGCATTTT
TRBJ1-6,NA,TRBV7-9,NA,CASSPPGTGNSPLHF,TGTGCCAGCAGCCCTCCCGGGACTGGTAATTCACCCCTCCACTTT
TRBJ1-5,once,TRBV30,NA,CAWSVGGPQHF,TGTGCCTGGAGTGTAGGCGGACCCCAGCATTTT
TRBJ2-7,NA,TRBV6-1,TRBD1,CATSRDRLYEQYF,TGTGCCACCTCACGGGACAGACTGTACGAGCAGTACTTC
TRBJ1-4,NA,TRBV2,NA,CASSWADEKLFF,TGTGCCAGCAGTTGGGCTGATGAAAAACTGTTTTTT
TRBJ2-3,NA,TRBV6-5,NA,CASSEVQGADTQYF,TGTGCCAGCAGTGAAGTCCAGGGCGCAGATACGCAGTATTTT
TRBJ2-5,NA,TRBV29-1,NA,CSAGGLLETQYF,TGCAGCGCGGGGGGCCTATTGGAGACCCAGTACTTC
TRBJ2-3,NA,TRBV5-6,TRBD1,CASSLKGANTQYF,TGTGCCAGCAGCTTGAAGGGGGCGAATACGCAGTATTTT
TRBJ1-6,NA,TRBV4-3,NA,CASSQAQTSSYNSPLHF,TGCGCCAGCAGCCAAGCACAGACCAGCTCCTATAATTCACCCCTCCACTTT
TRBJ1-1,few,TRBV28,TRBD1,CASRPMGQGNEAFF,TGTGCCAGCAGACCCATGGGACAGGGAAATGAAGCTTTCTTT
TRBJ1-1,NA,TRBV7-2,TRBD1,CASSFNRGNTEAFF,TGTGCCAGCAGCTTTAACAGGGGGAACACTGAAGCTTTCTTT
TRBJ2-7,NA,TRBV6-5,NA,CASSYRGRSSPSEQYF,TGTGCCAGCAGTTACCGGGGCCGGAGTTCACCTTCCGAGCAGTACTTC
TRBJ2-2,NA,TRBV29-1,TRBD1,CSSRTDRDTGELFF,TGCAGCTCACGAACCGACAGGGACACCGGGGAGCTGTTTTTT
TRBJ2-5,NA,TRBV30,TRBD2,CAWSPRGSGETQYF,TGTGCCTGGAGTCCCCGGGGTAGCGGGGAGACCCAGTACTTC
TRBJ2-2,NA,TRBV5-1,NA,CASSLEGIYTGELFF,TGCGCCAGCAGCTTGGAAGGGATTTACACCGGGGAGCTGTTTTTT
TRBJ1-2,NA,TRBV7-2,NA,CASSSDILNYGYTF,TGTGCCAGCAGCTCGGACATCCTAAACTATGGCTACACCTTC
TRBJ2-2,NA,TRBV4-3,NA,CASSQSIQNTGELFF,TGCGCCAGCAGCCAGTCTATACAGAACACCGGGGAGCTGTTTTTT
TRBJ2-3,NA,TRBV5-6,TRBD1,CASSLLGQTPNTDTQYF,TGTGCCAGCAGCCTGTTGGGACAGACCCCGAACACAGATACGCAGTATTTT
TRBJ2-5,NA,TRBV2,NA,CASRRDDQTQYF,TGTGCCAGCAGACGGGACGACCAGACCCAGTACTTC
TRBJ2-2,NA,TRBV30,NA,CASLETNTGELFF,TGTGCCAGTTTGGAGACGAACACCGGGGAGCTGTTTTTT
TRBJ2-3,NA,TRBV7-2,TRBD2,CASSPSWASGGIADTQYF,TGTGCCAGCAGCCCCTCCTGGGCCAGCGGGGGTATTGCAGATACGCAGTATTTT
TRBJ2-1,NA,TRBV4-3,NA,CASSQESRWPYNEQFF,TGCGCCAGCAGCCAAGAGAGCCGGTGGCCCTACAATGAGCAGTTCTTC
TRBJ2-2,NA,TRBV5-1,NA,CASSFTRTKGPGELFF,TGCGCCAGCAGCTTCACTAGGACGAAGGGCCCCGGGGAGCTGTTTTTT
TRBJ2-7,NA,TRBV6-6,NA,CASRIGQNEQYF,TGTGCCAGCAGGATCGGACAGAACGAGCAGTACTTC
TRBJ1-1,few,TRBV29-1,TRBD1,CSVMRGTGITEAFF,TGCAGCGTGATGAGGGGGACAGGTATCACTGAAGCTTTCTTT
TRBJ2-1,NA,TRBV11-3,NA,CASSDQGVQGVDEQFF,TGTGCCAGCAGCGACCAGGGTGTCCAAGGAGTGGATGAGCAGTTCTTC
TRBJ2-3,medium-sized,TRBV7-2,NA,CASVSRGSTDTQYF,TGTGCCAGTGTCTCGAGAGGGAGCACAGATACGCAGTATTTT
TRBJ1-1,NA,TRBV5-1,TRBD1,CASSLEGQGLAEAFF,TGCGCCAGCAGCTTGGAGGGACAGGGGTTGGCTGAAGCTTTCTTT
TRBJ1-4,few,TRBV2,NA,CASISSAFPINEKLFF,TGTGCCAGCATTTCTTCAGCGTTCCCCATTAATGAAAAACTGTTTTTT
TRBJ2-1,NA,TRBV15,TRBD2,CATSRDAGTSGANEQFF,TGTGCCACCAGCAGAGACGCCGGGACTAGCGGGGCTAATGAGCAGTTCTTC
TRBJ1-2,NA,TRBV2,NA,CASSEEYGYTF,TGTGCCAGCAGTGAAGAATATGGCTACACCTTC
TRBJ2-3,NA,TRBV30,TRBD2,CAWIPRGSTDTQYF,TGTGCCTGGATTCCGCGGGGGAGCACAGATACGCAGTATTTT
TRBJ1-5,NA,TRBV7-2,NA,CASSTVRGQPQHF,TGTGCCAGCAGCACCGTCAGGGGTCAGCCCCAGCATTTT
TRBJ2-7,NA,TRBV29-1,NA,CSVTGLYSYEQYF,TGCAGCGTGACGGGACTGTACTCCTACGAGCAGTACTTC
TRBJ1-1,few,TRBV7-2,NA,CASSLGRPGVEAFF,TGTGCCAGCAGCTTAGGGCGGCCGGGGGTTGAAGCTTTCTTT
TRBJ2-3,few,TRBV7-2,TRBD2,CASSLASGGGDTQYF,TGTGCCAGCAGCTTAGCTAGCGGGGGTGGAGATACGCAGTATTTT
TRBJ1-4,NA,TRBV27,NA,CASSFSSPGLGEKLFF,TGTGCCAGCAGTTTCTCCTCCCCGGGGTTGGGCGAAAAACTGTTTTTT
TRBJ2-7,few,TRBV5-8,TRBD2,CASSLGDYRLREQYF,TGTGCCAGCAGCTTGGGGGACTACAGACTACGAGAGCAGTACTTC
TRBJ1-5,NA,TRBV30,NA,CAWSVGQGGNQPQHF,TGTGCCTGGAGTGTAGGGCAGGGAGGCAATCAGCCCCAGCATTTT
TRBJ1-2,NA,TRBV6-5,NA,CASSYPRGYGYTF,TGTGCCAGCAGTTACCCCCGGGGCTATGGCTACACCTTC
TRBJ2-5,NA,TRBV25-1,NA,CASSAQTFYQETQYF,TGTGCCAGCAGTGCACAGACTTTTTACCAAGAGACCCAGTACTTC
TRBJ2-6,NA,TRBV30,NA,CGESSGANVLTF,TGTGGAGAGAGCTCTGGGGCCAACGTCCTGACTTTC
TRBJ2-1,few,TRBV6-1,TRBD2,CASSQTSGKDNEQFF,TGTGCCAGCAGCCAAACTAGCGGGAAGGACAATGAGCAGTTCTTC
TRBJ2-7,NA,TRBV15,NA,CATSRDRGSYEQYF,TGTGCCACCAGCAGAGATCGGGGATCCTACGAGCAGTACTTC
TRBJ1-1,NA,TRBV6-1,NA,CASSAPAGDRSAFF,TGTGCCAGCAGTGCCCCCGCCGGGGACCGATCCGCTTTCTTT
TRBJ1-1,once,TRBV29-1,NA,CSVEGRMNTEAFF,TGCAGCGTTGAAGGCAGAATGAACACTGAAGCTTTCTTT
TRBJ1-1,NA,TRBV29-1,NA,CSVESPTEAFF,TGCAGCGTTGAAAGCCCCACTGAAGCTTTCTTT
TRBJ2-2,few,TRBV7-9,TRBD1,CASSRYRGLAPGELFF,TGTGCCAGCAGCCGTTACAGGGGGCTTGCACCCGGGGAGCTGTTTTTT
TRBJ1-5,NA,TRBV2,NA,CASSEWTASNQPQHF,TGTGCCAGCAGTGAGTGGACAGCTAGCAATCAGCCCCAGCATTTT
TRBJ2-5,NA,TRBV11-2,NA,CASSPGRRQETQYF,TGTGCCAGCAGCCCAGGGAGGAGGCAAGAGACCCAGTACTTC